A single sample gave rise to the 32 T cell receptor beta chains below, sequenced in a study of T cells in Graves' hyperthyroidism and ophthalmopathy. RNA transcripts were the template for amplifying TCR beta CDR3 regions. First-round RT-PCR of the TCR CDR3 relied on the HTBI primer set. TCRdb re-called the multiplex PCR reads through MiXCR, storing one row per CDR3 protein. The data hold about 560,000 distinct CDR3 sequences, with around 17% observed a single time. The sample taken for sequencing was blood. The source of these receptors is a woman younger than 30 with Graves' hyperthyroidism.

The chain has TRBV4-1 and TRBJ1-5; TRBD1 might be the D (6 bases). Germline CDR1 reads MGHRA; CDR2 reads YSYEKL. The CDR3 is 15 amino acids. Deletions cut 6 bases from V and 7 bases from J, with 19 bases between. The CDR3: CASRAQWGARQPQHF. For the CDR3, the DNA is TGCGCCAGCAGGGCCCAGTGGGGGGCTAGGCAGCCCCAGCATTTT.

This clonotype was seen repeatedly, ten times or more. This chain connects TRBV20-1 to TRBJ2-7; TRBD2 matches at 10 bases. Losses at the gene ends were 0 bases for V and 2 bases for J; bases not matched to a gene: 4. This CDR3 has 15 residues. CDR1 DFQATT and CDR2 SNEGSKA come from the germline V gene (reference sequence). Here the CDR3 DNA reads TGCAGTGCTAGAGAAGCCAGCGGGGGGGCCTACGAGCAGTACTTC. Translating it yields CSAREASGGAYEQYF.

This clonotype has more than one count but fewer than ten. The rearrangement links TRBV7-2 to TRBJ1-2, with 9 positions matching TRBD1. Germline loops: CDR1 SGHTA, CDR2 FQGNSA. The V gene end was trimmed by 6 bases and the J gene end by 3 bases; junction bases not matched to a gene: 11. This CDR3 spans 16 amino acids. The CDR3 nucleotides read TGTGCCAGCAGTAAATCCGGCCGACAGGGGGACTATGGCTACACCTTC. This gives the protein CASSKSGRQGDYGYTF. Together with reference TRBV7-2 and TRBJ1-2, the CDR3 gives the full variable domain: GAGVSQSPSNKVTEKGKDVELRCDPISGHTALYWYRQSLGQGLEFLIYFQGNSAPDKSGLPSDRFSAERTGGSVSTLTIQRTQQEDSAVYLCASSKSGRQGDYGYTFGSGTRLTVV.

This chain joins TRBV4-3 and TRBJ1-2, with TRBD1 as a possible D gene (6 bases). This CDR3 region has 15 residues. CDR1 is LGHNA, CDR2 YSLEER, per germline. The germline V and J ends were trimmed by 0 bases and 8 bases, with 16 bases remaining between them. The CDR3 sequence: CASSQDRGGWLGYTF. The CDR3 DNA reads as TGCGCCAGCAGCCAAGATAGGGGGGGTTGGTTGGGCTACACCTTC.

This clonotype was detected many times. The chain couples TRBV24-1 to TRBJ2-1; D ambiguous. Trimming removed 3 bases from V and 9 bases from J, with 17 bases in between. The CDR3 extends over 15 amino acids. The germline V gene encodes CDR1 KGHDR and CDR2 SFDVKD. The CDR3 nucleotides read TGTGCCACCAGTGATCGCCGGTTCGGTAAGGGTGAGCAGTTCTTC. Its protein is CATSDRRFGKGEQFF.

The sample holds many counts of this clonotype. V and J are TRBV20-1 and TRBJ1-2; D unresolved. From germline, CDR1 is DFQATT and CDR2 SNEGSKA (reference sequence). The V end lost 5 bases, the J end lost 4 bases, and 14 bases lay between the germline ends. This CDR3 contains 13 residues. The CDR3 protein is CSAETKVIYGYTF. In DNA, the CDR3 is TGCAGTGCTGAAACGAAGGTGATCTATGGCTACACCTTC.

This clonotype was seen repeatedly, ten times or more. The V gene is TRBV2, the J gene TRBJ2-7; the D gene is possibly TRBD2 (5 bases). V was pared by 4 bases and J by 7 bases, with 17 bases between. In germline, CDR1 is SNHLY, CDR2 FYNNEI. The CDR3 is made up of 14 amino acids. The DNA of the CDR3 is TGTGCCAGCAGTGGTCGCCTAGCAACGAAGGAGCAGTACTTC. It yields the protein CASSGRLATKEQYF. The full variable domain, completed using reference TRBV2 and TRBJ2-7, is EPEVTQTPSHQVTQMGQEVILRCVPISNHLYFYWYRQILGQKVEFLVSFYNNEISEKSEIFDDQFSVERPDGSNFTLKIRSTKLEDSAMYFCASSGRLATKEQYFGPGTRLTVT.

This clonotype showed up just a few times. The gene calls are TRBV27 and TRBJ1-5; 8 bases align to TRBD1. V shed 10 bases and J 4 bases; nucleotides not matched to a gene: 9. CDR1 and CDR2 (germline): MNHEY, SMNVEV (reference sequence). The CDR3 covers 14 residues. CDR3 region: CATSPGGGNQPQHF. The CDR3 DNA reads TGTGCCACCTCCCCAGGGGGCGGGAATCAGCCCCAGCATTTT.

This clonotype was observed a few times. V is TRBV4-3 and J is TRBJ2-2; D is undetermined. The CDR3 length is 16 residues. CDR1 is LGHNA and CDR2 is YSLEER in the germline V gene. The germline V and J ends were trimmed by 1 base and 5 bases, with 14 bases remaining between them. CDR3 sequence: CASSQVGDLRTGELFF. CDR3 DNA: TGCGCCAGCAGCCAAGTTGGGGATCTCCGTACCGGGGAGCTGTTTTTT.

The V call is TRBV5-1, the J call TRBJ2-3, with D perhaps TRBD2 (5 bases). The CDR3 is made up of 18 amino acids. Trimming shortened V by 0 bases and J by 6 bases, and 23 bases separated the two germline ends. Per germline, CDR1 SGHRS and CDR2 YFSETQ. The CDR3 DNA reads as TGCGCCAGCAGCTTGGACCCCTCCGGGATAGCCGGTAGGGATACGCAGTATTTT. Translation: CASSLDPSGIAGRDTQYF.

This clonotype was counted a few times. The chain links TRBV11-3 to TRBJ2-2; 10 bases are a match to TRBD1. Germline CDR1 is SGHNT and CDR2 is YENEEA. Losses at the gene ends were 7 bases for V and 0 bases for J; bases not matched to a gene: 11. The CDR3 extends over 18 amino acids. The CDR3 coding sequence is TGTGCCAGCACCAGCCTCCGGGACAGGGGTACGAACACCGGGGAGCTGTTTTTT. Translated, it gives CASTSLRDRGTNTGELFF.

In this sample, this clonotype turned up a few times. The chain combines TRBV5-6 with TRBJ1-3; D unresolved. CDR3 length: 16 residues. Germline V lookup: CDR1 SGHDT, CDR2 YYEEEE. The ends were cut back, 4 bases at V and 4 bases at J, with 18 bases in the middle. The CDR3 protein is CASSAFTAARGNTIYF. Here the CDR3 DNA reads TGTGCCAGCAGCGCTTTCACAGCGGCGAGAGGAAACACCATATATTTT.

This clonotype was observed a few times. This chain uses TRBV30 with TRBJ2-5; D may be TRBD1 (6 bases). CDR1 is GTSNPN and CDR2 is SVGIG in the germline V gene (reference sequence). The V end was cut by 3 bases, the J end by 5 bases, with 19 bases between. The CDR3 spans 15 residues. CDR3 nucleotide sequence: TGTGCCTGGAGCCTGGGGGCCGCCGTGGTGGAGACCCAGTACTTC. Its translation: CAWSLGAAVVETQYF.

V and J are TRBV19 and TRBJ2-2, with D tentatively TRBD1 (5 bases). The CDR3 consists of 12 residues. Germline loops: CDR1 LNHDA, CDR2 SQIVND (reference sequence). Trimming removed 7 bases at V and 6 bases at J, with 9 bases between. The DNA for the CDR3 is TGTGCCAGTAAGGAAGGGGCCGGGGAGCTGTTTTTT. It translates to CASKEGAGELFF.

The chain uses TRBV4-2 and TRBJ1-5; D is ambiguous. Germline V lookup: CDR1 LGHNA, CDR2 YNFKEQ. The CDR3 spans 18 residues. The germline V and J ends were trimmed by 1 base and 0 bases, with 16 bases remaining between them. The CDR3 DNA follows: TGTGCCAGCAGCCAAGCCCCTACACCCGACGGTAGCAATCAGCCCCAGCATTTT. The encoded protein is CASSQAPTPDGSNQPQHF.

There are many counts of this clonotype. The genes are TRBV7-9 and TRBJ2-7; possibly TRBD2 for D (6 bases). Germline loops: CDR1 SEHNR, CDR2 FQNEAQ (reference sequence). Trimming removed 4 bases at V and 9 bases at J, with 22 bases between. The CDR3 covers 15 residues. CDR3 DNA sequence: TGTGCCAGCAGCTGGGGGGAAACCGGGAACATCAGGCAGTACTTC. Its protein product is CASSWGETGNIRQYF.

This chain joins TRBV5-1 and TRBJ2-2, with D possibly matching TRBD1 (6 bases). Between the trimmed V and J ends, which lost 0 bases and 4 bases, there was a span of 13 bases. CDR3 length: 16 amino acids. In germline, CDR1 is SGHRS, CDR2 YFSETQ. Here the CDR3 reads CASSLERGQGTGELFF. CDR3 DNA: TGCGCCAGCAGCTTGGAAAGGGGACAAGGCACCGGGGAGCTGTTTTTT.

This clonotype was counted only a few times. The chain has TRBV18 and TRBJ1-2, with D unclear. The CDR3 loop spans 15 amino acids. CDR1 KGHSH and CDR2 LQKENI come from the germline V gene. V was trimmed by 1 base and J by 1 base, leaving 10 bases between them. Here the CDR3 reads CASSPLPDLNYGYTF. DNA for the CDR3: TGTGCCAGCTCACCACTTCCAGATCTTAACTATGGCTACACCTTC.

CDR3 DNA: TGTGCCAGCAGCCGGAGGCGGACCGGGGAGCTGTTTTTT. This codes for CASSRRRTGELFF. The chain combines TRBV5-6 with TRBJ2-2; the D gene is possibly TRBD2 (5 bases). V lost 4 bases and J 5 bases, leaving 9 bases between the germline ends. Germline-derived CDR1 and CDR2 are SGHDT and YYEEEE. The CDR3 extends over 13 amino acids.

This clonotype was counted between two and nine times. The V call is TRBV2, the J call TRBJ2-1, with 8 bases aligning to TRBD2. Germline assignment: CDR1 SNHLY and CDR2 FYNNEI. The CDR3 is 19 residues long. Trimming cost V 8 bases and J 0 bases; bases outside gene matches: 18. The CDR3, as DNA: TGTGCCAGCTCACCCGCGATCGGGGGGGCGGGGTCCTCCTACAATGAGCAGTTCTTC. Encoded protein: CASSPAIGGAGSSYNEQFF.

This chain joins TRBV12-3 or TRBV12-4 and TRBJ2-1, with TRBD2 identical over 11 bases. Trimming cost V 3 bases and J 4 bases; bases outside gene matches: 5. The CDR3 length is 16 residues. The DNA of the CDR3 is TGTGCCAGCAGTTTTACGACTAGCGGGAAATACAATGAGCAGTTCTTC. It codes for CASSFTTSGKYNEQFF.

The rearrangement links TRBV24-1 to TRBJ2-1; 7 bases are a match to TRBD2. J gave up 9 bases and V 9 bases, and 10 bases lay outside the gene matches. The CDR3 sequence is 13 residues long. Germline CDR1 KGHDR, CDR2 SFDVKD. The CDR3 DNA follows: TGTGCCACCGGTGGGGGGGTGACTGGTGAGCAGTTCTTC. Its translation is CATGGGVTGEQFF.

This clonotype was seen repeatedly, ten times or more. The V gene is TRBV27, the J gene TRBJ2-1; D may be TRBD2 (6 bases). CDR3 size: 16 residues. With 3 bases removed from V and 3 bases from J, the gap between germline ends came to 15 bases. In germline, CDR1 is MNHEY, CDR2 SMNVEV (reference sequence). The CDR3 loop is CASSFRRGSGYNEQFF. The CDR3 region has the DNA TGTGCCAGCAGTTTTAGGCGGGGCAGCGGCTACAATGAGCAGTTCTTC.

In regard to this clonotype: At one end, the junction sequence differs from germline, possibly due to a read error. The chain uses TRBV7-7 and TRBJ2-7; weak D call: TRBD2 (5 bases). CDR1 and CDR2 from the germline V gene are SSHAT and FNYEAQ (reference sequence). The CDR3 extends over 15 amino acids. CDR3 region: CASSRDVGGSYEQYF. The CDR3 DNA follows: TGTGCTAGCAGCCGAGACGTCGGAGGCTCCTACGAGCAGTACTTC.

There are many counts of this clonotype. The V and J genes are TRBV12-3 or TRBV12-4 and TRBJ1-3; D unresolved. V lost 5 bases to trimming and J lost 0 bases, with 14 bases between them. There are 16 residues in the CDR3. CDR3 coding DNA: TGTGCCAGCAGTGGGTGGGTACGCAACTCTGGAAACACCATATATTTT. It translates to CASSGWVRNSGNTIYF.

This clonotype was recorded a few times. Here the CDR3 DNA reads TGCAGCGTTGTGACATTGAACACTGAAGCTTTCTTT. Protein product: CSVVTLNTEAFF. This rearrangement joins TRBV29-1 to TRBJ1-1; D unresolved. V lost 4 bases and J 0 bases, leaving 6 bases between the germline ends. This CDR3 has 12 residues. Germline V lookup: CDR1 SQVTM, CDR2 ANQGSEA.

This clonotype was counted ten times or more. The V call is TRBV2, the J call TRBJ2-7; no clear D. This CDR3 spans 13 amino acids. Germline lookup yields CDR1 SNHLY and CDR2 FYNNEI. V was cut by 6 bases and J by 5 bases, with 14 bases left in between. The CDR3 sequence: CASRSPPGHEQYF. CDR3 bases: TGTGCCAGCAGGTCCCCCCCGGGTCACGAGCAGTACTTC.

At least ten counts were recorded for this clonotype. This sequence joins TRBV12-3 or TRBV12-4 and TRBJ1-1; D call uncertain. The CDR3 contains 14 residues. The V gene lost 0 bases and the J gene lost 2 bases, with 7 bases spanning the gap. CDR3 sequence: CASSLAGVNTEAFF. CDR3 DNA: TGTGCCAGCAGTTTAGCCGGAGTAAACACTGAAGCTTTCTTT.

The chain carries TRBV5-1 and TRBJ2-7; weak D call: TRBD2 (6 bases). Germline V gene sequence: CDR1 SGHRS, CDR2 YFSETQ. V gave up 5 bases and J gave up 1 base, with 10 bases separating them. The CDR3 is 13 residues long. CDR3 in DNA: TGCGCCAGCAGTCGGGAGATGTCCTACGAGCAGTACTTC. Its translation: CASSREMSYEQYF.

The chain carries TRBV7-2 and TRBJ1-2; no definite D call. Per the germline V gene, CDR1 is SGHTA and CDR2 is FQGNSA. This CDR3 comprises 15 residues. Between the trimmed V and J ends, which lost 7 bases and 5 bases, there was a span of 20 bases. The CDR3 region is CASNSRQGSSYGYTF. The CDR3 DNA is TGTGCCAGCAACTCGAGACAAGGGAGCAGTTATGGCTACACCTTC. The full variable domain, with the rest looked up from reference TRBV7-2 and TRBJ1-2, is GAGVSQSPSNKVTEKGKDVELRCDPISGHTALYWYRQSLGQGLEFLIYFQGNSAPDKSGLPSDRFSAERTGGSVSTLTIQRTQQEDSAVYLCASNSRQGSSYGYTFGSGTRLTVV.

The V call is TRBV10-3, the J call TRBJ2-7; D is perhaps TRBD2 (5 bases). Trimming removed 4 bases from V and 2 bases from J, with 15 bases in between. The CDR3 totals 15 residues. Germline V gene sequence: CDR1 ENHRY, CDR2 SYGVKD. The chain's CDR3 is CAISGLAGRAYEQYF. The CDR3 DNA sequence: TGTGCCATCAGTGGGCTAGCCGGTCGAGCCTACGAGCAGTACTTC.

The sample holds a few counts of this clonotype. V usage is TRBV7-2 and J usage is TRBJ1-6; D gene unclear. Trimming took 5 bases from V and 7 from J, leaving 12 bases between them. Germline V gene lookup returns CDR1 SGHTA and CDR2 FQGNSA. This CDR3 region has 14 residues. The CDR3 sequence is CASSQQDINSPLHF. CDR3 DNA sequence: TGTGCCAGCAGCCAACAAGACATCAATTCACCCCTCCACTTT.